Following are 20 T cell receptor beta chains from one sample sequenced in a study of blood T cell repertoires in COVID-19 (dated by TCRdb to the early 2020s). Receptor libraries were prepared by the immunoSEQ multiplex PCR assay. The source is immuneACCESS, and TCRdb retained only in-frame sequences with V and J called. Part of the clones is not carried over; for the studies checked, unresolved V genes explain less than half of this, and the remainder is unexplained. Within this sample are more than 120,000 clones, with approximately 84% of them counted one time only. 4.8% of the sample is taken by the ten largest. What was sequenced was peripheral blood. The receptors shown here come from a human donor in a cohort sampled during active COVID-19.

This chain joins TRBV28 and TRBJ1-2; possible D gene TRBD1, 6 bases. Trimming pared 6 bases from V and 5 bases from J, leaving 19 bases between. The CDR3 is 15 residues long. The germline gives CDR1 MDHEN, CDR2 SYDVKM. CDR3 sequence reads: CASSSRRGRGYGYTF. The CDR3 DNA is TGTGCCAGCAGCTCTAGGCGGGGGCGAGGGTATGGCTACACCTTC.

The chain is built from TRBV3-1 (or the pseudogene TRBV3-2) and TRBJ1-1, with unresolved D. CDR1 and CDR2 from the germline V gene are LGHDT and YNNKEL (reference sequence). With 0 bases removed from V and 0 bases from J, the gap between germline ends came to 8 bases. CDR3 size: 15 residues. The CDR3 loop is CASSQELVMNTEAFF. CDR3 sequence (DNA): TGTGCCAGCAGCCAAGAATTAGTCATGAACACTGAAGCTTTCTTT.

This clone was seen only once. V and J are TRBV6-4 and TRBJ2-5, with D possibly matching TRBD2 (5 bases). The germline CDR1 and CDR2 sequences are MRHNA and SNTAGT. Trimming removed 4 bases at V and 1 base at J, with 16 bases between. CDR3 length: 16 residues. The CDR3 DNA reads as TGTGCCAGCAGTGCGGTTTTTGAGGCGGGCCAAGAGACCCAGTACTTC. Protein product: CASSAVFEAGQETQYF.

This clone was found a few times. The J gene is TRBJ2-7, the V gene TRBV6-6; 9 bases match TRBD1. The CDR3 covers 14 residues. Germline-derived CDR1 and CDR2 are MNHNY and SVGAGI (reference sequence). V dropped 2 bases and J dropped 9; count of bases not matched to a gene: 8. CDR3 nucleotides: TGTGCCAGCAGTTACGGGACAGGGAATGGCGGGCAGTACGTC. Translation gives CASSYGTGNGGQYV.

This chain uses TRBV2 with TRBJ1-2, with 7 bases matching TRBD1. The V and J ends lost 3 bases and 5 bases, in that order; junction bases with no gene match: 6. Germline V gives CDR1 SNHLY, CDR2 FYNNEI. CDR3 length equals 14 residues. CDR3 amino acids: CASSEGQGVYGYTF. In DNA form, the CDR3 reads TGTGCCAGCAGTGAGGGGCAGGGGGTGTATGGCTACACCTTC.

The CDR3 coding sequence is TGTGCCAGCAGCCCCGGAGTGTACACTGAAGCTTTCTTT. Its translation is CASSPGVYTEAFF. The chain couples TRBV28 to TRBJ1-1; D gene ambiguous. The ends were cut back, 6 bases at V and 3 bases at J, with 11 bases in the middle. Germline CDR1 reads MDHEN; CDR2 reads SYDVKM. This CDR3 comprises 13 residues.

The genes are TRBV28 and TRBJ2-7; a possible D gene is TRBD1 (6 bases). The germline V gene encodes CDR1 MDHEN and CDR2 SYDVKM. There are 16 residues in the CDR3. Trimming stripped 8 bases from V and 2 bases from J, with 22 bases between. This CDR3 reads CASRLAGLQGPYEQYF. The CDR3 DNA is TGTGCCAGCCGATTGGCCGGGCTACAGGGACCCTACGAGCAGTACTTC.

The rearrangement joins TRBV5-6 to TRBJ2-3; D gene ambiguous. The CDR3 length is 16 residues. CDR1 is SGHDT and CDR2 is YYEEEE in the germline V gene. V lost 4 bases, J lost 4 bases, and 19 bases lay in between. CDR3 coding DNA: TGTGCCAGCAGCCCGCGGCTTGTGATTCCCCCAGATACGCAGTATTTT. Its protein product is CASSPRLVIPPDTQYF.

The chain couples TRBV24-1 to TRBJ1-2, with 10 bases fitting TRBD1. The CDR3 consists of 16 residues. Germline V gene lookup returns CDR1 KGHDR and CDR2 SFDVKD. Losses at the gene ends were 3 bases for V and 2 bases for J; bases not matched to a gene: 5. DNA for the CDR3: TGTGCCACCAGTGATCCCGGGACAGGGGCGAACTATGGCTACACCTTC. It codes for CATSDPGTGANYGYTF.

This clone was found once. This chain connects TRBV12-5 to TRBJ1-5; 8 bases line up with TRBD1. J was trimmed by 3 bases and V by 4 bases; bases with no gene match: 11. Germline values: CDR1 LGHNT, CDR2 FRNRAP. The CDR3 extends over 17 amino acids. CDR3 coding DNA: TGTGCTAGTGGTTCCAACATGACAGGGGCCATCAATCAGCCCCAGCATTTT. Translation: CASGSNMTGAINQPQHF.

The chain couples TRBV15 to TRBJ2-6; D is possibly TRBD2 (5 bases). V lost 0 bases, J lost 2 bases, and 8 bases lay in between. CDR1 and CDR2 (germline): LNHNV, YYDKDF (reference sequence). CDR3 size: 16 residues. DNA for the CDR3: TGTGCCACCAGCAGAGATCAGAGGGCTGGGGCCAACGTCCTGACTTTC. Its protein is CATSRDQRAGANVLTF.

This rearrangement joins TRBV10-3 to TRBJ1-1; tentatively, D is TRBD1 (6 bases). V was cut by 3 bases and J by 2 bases, with 10 bases left in between. Germline lookup yields CDR1 ENHRY and CDR2 SYGVKD. The CDR3 contains 14 residues. The CDR3 DNA sequence: TGTGCCATCAGTGATCAGGGGTTAAACACTGAAGCTTTCTTT. Translated, it gives CAISDQGLNTEAFF.

The chain has TRBV5-4 and TRBJ1-2, with D possibly TRBD1 on 6 matching bases. Trimming stripped 2 bases from V and 6 bases from J, with 11 bases between. This CDR3 has 13 amino acids. Germline loops: CDR1 SGHNT, CDR2 YYREEE (reference sequence). CDR3 sequence reads: CASSFRGGNGYTF. The CDR3 DNA reads as TGTGCCAGCAGCTTCAGGGGAGGGAATGGCTACACCTTC. Full variable domain (rest looked up from reference TRBV5-4 and TRBJ1-2): ETGVTQSPTHLIKTRGQQVTLRCSSQSGHNTVSWYQQALGQGPQFIFQYYREEENGRGNFPPRFSGLQFPNYSSELNVNALELDDSALYLCASSFRGGNGYTFGSGTRLTVV.

The rearrangement joins TRBV2 to TRBJ2-7, with D uncertain. CDR1 is SNHLY and CDR2 is FYNNEI in the germline V gene. The CDR3 is 15 amino acids. With 2 bases removed from V and 7 bases from J, the gap between germline ends came to 18 bases. CDR3 coding DNA: TGTGCCAGCAGTGAATGGAGACTGGATCCTTGGGAGCAGTACGTC. It is translated as CASSEWRLDPWEQYV.

The chain combines TRBV19 with TRBJ1-1, with 8 bases matching TRBD1. J lost 4 bases, V lost 6 bases, and 10 bases had no gene match. CDR1 is LNHDA and CDR2 is SQIVND in the germline V gene (reference sequence). The CDR3 has 15 amino acids. CDR3 nucleotides: TGTGCCAGTAGCAATGACAGGGGAGATAGCACTGAAGCTTTCTTT. It codes for CASSNDRGDSTEAFF.

This clone occurred a few times. This chain joins TRBV6-2 or TRBV6-3 and TRBJ2-7; 7 positions agree with TRBD1. This CDR3 is 17 amino acids long. Germline trimming cut 3 bases from V and 0 bases from J; bases unmatched to any gene: 11. Germline V gene sequence: CDR1 MNHEY, CDR2 SVGEGT. DNA of the CDR3: TGTGCCAGCAGTTATTCCCGACAGGGTGATAACTCCTACGAGCAGTACTTC. The encoded protein is CASSYSRQGDNSYEQYF.

This chain connects TRBV4-2 to TRBJ1-2; no definite D call. The CDR3 spans 17 residues. Trimming took off 1 base at V and 0 bases at J, with 15 bases between the two ends. Germline lookup yields CDR1 LGHNA and CDR2 YNFKEQ. In DNA form, the CDR3 reads TGTGCCAGCAGCCAAGTAACCCAGGATCCGACTAACTATGGCTACACCTTC. It encodes CASSQVTQDPTNYGYTF.

This clone was picked up one time. The chain is built from TRBV30 and TRBJ2-7; tentative D call: TRBD1 (6 bases). Germline lookup yields CDR1 GTSNPN and CDR2 SVGIG (reference sequence). Trimming left V 4 bases short and J 6 bases short, with 16 bases between. There are 13 residues in the CDR3. The CDR3 here is CAWNEQGAGEQYF. The CDR3, as DNA: TGTGCCTGGAACGAACAGGGAGCAGGCGAGCAGTACTTC.

The CDR3 nucleotides are TGTGCCAGCAGCTCACAGGGACAGATTAACACTGAAGCTTTCTTT. It codes for CASSSQGQINTEAFF. This sequence joins TRBV7-2 and TRBJ1-1, with TRBD1 matching 7 bases. The germline CDR1 and CDR2 sequences are SGHTA and FQGNSA. The CDR3 has 15 residues. Trimming cost V 4 bases and J 2 bases; bases outside gene matches: 7.

The chain recombines TRBV5-8 with TRBJ2-6, with TRBD1 as a possible D gene (5 bases). V lost 0 bases, J lost 4 bases, and 5 bases lay in between. Germline V gene lookup returns CDR1 SGHTS and CDR2 YDEGEE. The CDR3 is made up of 14 amino acids. CDR3 coding DNA: TGTGCCAGCAGCTTGGGGACAGGGGCCAACGTCCTGACTTTC. Amino acid sequence: CASSLGTGANVLTF.